This T cell receptor (beta chain) was captured by sequencing in a study of control samples from healthy donors and cancer patients (dated by TCRdb to the early 2020s). The library was produced with the immunoSEQ multiplex PCR assay. TCRdb took this table from immuneACCESS and kept in-frame rearrangements with V and J called. Such tables lack part of the clones; where checked against another copy, unresolved V genes explain under half of the gap, and the rest is unexplained. This sample has roughly 120,000 clones in its table, and more than 80% of those were observed once. The top ten clonotypes cover 1.1% of the sample. This clone was counted only a few times. Its specific antigen is unknown. The record has no base qualities; no much larger clone is one base away. From a lookup of the germline V gene (reference sequence), CDR1 and CDR2 are GTSNPN and SVGIG. Trimming costs V 4 bases and J 4 bases, and their ends lie 16 bases apart. The cysteine opens and the phenylalanine closes a CDR3 of 14 amino acids. Of all the DNA, just the CDR3 is kept, 42 bases in frame from base 1.

This receptor was taken from a woman aged 45-65 years with colorectal cancer. The chain uses TRBV30 and TRBJ2-5; D gene: possibly TRBD2, on 7 matching bases. The sequenced material came from PBMCs. The sequenced DNA is TGTGCCTGGAAAGGGGGGGGCGTCCCAGAGACCCAGTACTTC. Its protein is CAWKGGGVPETQYF.